This T cell receptor (beta chain) was documented in a study of beta chain features in type 1 diabetes. Whole-study findings and limits: Across all four CD4+ subsets, people with type 1 diabetes showed modestly shorter TCRB CDR3s.

CDR3 length equals 12 residues. V was clipped by 3 bases and J by 6 bases, with 8 bases between them. CDR1 is SNHLY and CDR2 is FYNNEI in the germline V gene. Expressed TCRB transcripts were sequenced after all isolated RNA was converted to cDNA. Libraries were prepared by immunoSEQ multiplex PCR; TCRdb keeps only in-frame clonotypes and omits some of them. Here the sample spans more than 300,000 clones, 10% to 15% being singletons. Only a few counts were recorded for this clone. What it binds is unknown. Sequencing was done on a sample of naive CD4+ T cells from blood. V is TRBV2 and J is TRBJ1-1; TRBD1 might be the D (5 bases). The sequence was collected from a woman in her late teens or twenties with type 1 diabetes. The CDR3 loop is CASSDRGSEAFF. The CDR3 DNA reads as TGTGCCAGCAGTGATCGGGGGTCTGAAGCTTTCTTT.